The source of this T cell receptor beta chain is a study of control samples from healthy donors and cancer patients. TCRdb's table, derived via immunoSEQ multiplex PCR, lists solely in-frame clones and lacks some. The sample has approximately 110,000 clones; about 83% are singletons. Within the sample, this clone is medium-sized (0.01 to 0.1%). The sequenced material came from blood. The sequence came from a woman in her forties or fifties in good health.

For the CDR3, the DNA is TGTGCCAGCAGCTTGCAGGGTAACTATGGCTACACCTTC. Residues: CASSLQGNYGYTF. V is TRBV5-6 and J is TRBJ1-2, with TRBD1 as a possible D gene (5 bases). This CDR3 is built from 13 residues. Between the trimmed V and J ends, which lost 1 base and 1 base, there was a span of 5 bases. Germline CDR1 is SGHDT and CDR2 is YYEEEE.